The 32 T cell receptor beta chains below come from one sample, sequenced in a study of CD8 T cells in Susac syndrome (dated by TCRdb to about 2019). Libraries came from the immunoSEQ multiplex PCR assay. RNA was extracted using the RNeasy kit, and about 0.45 to 1 ug of the RNA was reverse transcribed with random hexamers. TCRdb reanalyzed the raw reads on its own, using fastp at Q25 for trimming and MiXCR for clone calling, and kept in-frame beta chains. CDR3 protein duplicates are merged, each entry listing the most common genes and DNA. In all, the sample holds approximately 190,000 distinct CDR3 sequences, and approximately 94% of those were seen once. The ten top clones hold around 0.1% of the sample. Sequenced input: CD4+ T cells from PBMCs. The source is a human donor in good health.

V usage is TRBV10-3 and J usage is TRBJ2-5; 11 bases fit TRBD2. J lost 5 bases, V lost 10 bases, and 12 bases had no gene match. The CDR3 sequence is 15 residues long. Germline values: CDR1 ENHRY, CDR2 SYGVKD. The DNA for the CDR3 is TGTGCCAGCCGCCCTAGCGGGGGGCGAACGGAGACCCAGTACTTC. Residues: CASRPSGGRTETQYF.

The rearrangement uses TRBV30 and TRBJ1-2; D unresolved. The CDR3 length is 11 residues. CDR1 GTSNPN and CDR2 SVGIG come from the germline V gene (reference sequence). The germline V and J ends were trimmed by 8 bases and 4 bases, with 11 bases remaining between them. The CDR3 DNA sequence: TGTGCCCATAGGTCGACCTATGGCTACACCTTC. As protein: CAHRSTYGYTF.

The chain combines TRBV6-5 with TRBJ2-5; D is perhaps TRBD2 (6 bases). The CDR3 sequence is 16 residues long. The V gene's germline CDR1 is MNHEY and CDR2 SVGAGI. The ends were cut back, 0 bases at V and 3 bases at J, with 14 bases in the middle. The CDR3 DNA reads as TGTGCCAGCAGTTACTCTGAGCGGGCGAGGGAAGAGACCCAGTACTTC. Protein sequence: CASSYSERAREETQYF.

The J gene is TRBJ2-7, the V gene TRBV19; TRBD1 matches at 9 bases. The CDR3 is made up of 16 amino acids. The V gene end was trimmed by 3 bases and the J gene end by 2 bases; junction bases not matched to a gene: 8. From germline, CDR1 is LNHDA and CDR2 SQIVND (reference sequence). The CDR3 sequence: CASSMGLGTGTYEQYF. CDR3 DNA: TGTGCCAGTAGTATGGGCTTGGGGACAGGGACCTACGAGCAGTACTTC.

The CDR3 region is CASSWDSKGYEQYF. Here the CDR3 DNA reads TGTGCCAGCAGTTGGGACAGCAAGGGCTACGAGCAGTACTTC. V gene TRBV12-3 or TRBV12-4 combines with J gene TRBJ2-7, with 7 nucleotides matching TRBD1. CDR3 length: 14 residues. Unmatched junction bases numbered 6, after V lost 4 bases and J lost 3 bases.

V and J are TRBV2 and TRBJ1-1; D is unclear. The CDR3 loop spans 13 amino acids. From germline, CDR1 is SNHLY and CDR2 FYNNEI. Trimming took 6 bases from V and 1 from J, leaving 9 bases between them. Here the CDR3 reads CASRLTKNTEAFF. The CDR3 nucleotides read TGTGCCAGCAGACTCACAAAGAACACTGAAGCTTTCTTT. The whole variable domain, filled in from reference TRBV2 and TRBJ1-1, reads EPEVTQTPSHQVTQMGQEVILRCVPISNHLYFYWYRQILGQKVEFLVSFYNNEISEKSEIFDDQFSVERPDGSNFTLKIRSTKLEDSAMYFCASRLTKNTEAFFGQGTRLTVV.

DNA for the CDR3: TGTGCCAGTAGTATAGCGGCCCCCGGGGAGCTGTTTTTT. Encoded protein: CASSIAAPGELFF. The gene calls are TRBV19 and TRBJ2-2; D gene unclear. V lost 1 base, J lost 6 bases, and 6 bases lay in between. Germline V gene data show CDR1 as LNHDA and CDR2 as SQIVND (reference sequence). This CDR3 has 13 residues.

Written as DNA, the CDR3 is TGTGCCAGCAGCCAAGAAGCGGGGTGGGAGACCCAGTACTTC. Protein product: CASSQEAGWETQYF. The rearrangement uses TRBV4-2 and TRBJ2-5; 7 bases match TRBD2. The CDR3 has 14 residues. The junction had 3 bases not matched to a gene; V was cut back by 0 bases and J by 5 bases. Germline V gene sequence: CDR1 LGHNA, CDR2 YNFKEQ.

The chain couples TRBV28 to TRBJ2-1, with 8 bases aligning to TRBD2. Germline V gene sequence: CDR1 MDHEN, CDR2 SYDVKM. With 6 bases clipped from V and 8 bases from J, the junction kept 6 bases outside the gene matches. The CDR3 runs to 13 residues. The CDR3 DNA follows: TGTGCCAGCAGGCCGCCCGGGAGGGATGAGCAGTTCTTC. Protein sequence: CASRPPGRDEQFF.

This clonotype occurred a few times. Compared with germline, one end of the junction differs, possibly owing to a read error. The chain combines TRBV7-7 with TRBJ2-5; D remains ambiguous. The germline V gene has CDR1 SSHAT and CDR2 FNYEAQ (reference sequence). The CDR3 has 13 amino acids. The CDR3 here is CASSYSGVETQYF. CDR3 sequence (DNA): TGTGCTAGCAGCTACTCAGGTGTTGAGACCCAGTACTTC.

The gene calls are TRBV4-3 and TRBJ2-2; D unresolved. Germline V CDR1 and CDR2: LGHNA, YSLEER. This CDR3 spans 17 amino acids. Trimming took off 0 bases at V and 4 bases at J, with 15 bases between the two ends. The chain's CDR3 is CASSQDAPGRTTGELFF. The CDR3 region has the DNA TGCGCCAGCAGCCAAGACGCTCCGGGCAGGACCACCGGGGAGCTGTTTTTT.

The CDR3: CASSLGPGSGQYV. In DNA, the CDR3 is TGTGCCAGCAGCTTGGGGCCGGGGTCTGGGCAGTACGTC. The V call is TRBV5-4, the J call TRBJ2-7; possible D gene TRBD2, 5 bases. CDR1 is SGHNT, CDR2 YYREEE, per germline (reference sequence). Trimming removed 0 bases at V and 9 bases at J, with 13 bases between. This CDR3 is built from 13 residues.

The chain joins TRBV14 to TRBJ1-1; unclear D gene. Deletions cut 4 bases from V and 1 base from J, with 13 bases between. The CDR3 has 15 residues. The V gene's germline CDR1 is SGHDN and CDR2 FVKESK. The CDR3 DNA is TGTGCCAGCAGCCGCTACTTGGACTGGAACACTGAAGCTTTCTTT. Its translation: CASSRYLDWNTEAFF. Full variable domain (rest looked up from reference TRBV14 and TRBJ1-1): EAGVTQFPSHSVIEKGQTVTLRCDPISGHDNLYWYRRVMGKEIKFLLHFVKESKQDESGMPNNRFLAERTGGTYSTLKVQPAELEDSGVYFCASSRYLDWNTEAFFGQGTRLTVV.

This rearrangement joins TRBV25-1 to TRBJ2-5; D call uncertain. The CDR3 is made up of 11 amino acids. V lost 4 bases to trimming and J lost 4 bases, with 4 bases between them. CDR1 and CDR2 (germline): MGHDK, SYGVNS. This CDR3 reads CASSVRETQYF. In DNA, the CDR3 is TGTGCCAGCAGTGTAAGAGAGACCCAGTACTTC.

V and J are TRBV4-3 and TRBJ2-5, with a possible D match to TRBD2 (6 bases). V was cut by 0 bases and J by 1 base, with 9 bases left in between. CDR1 is LGHNA and CDR2 is YSLEER in the germline V gene. The CDR3 runs 15 residues. The CDR3 region has the DNA TGCGCCAGCAGCCAAGATCTGGGGGGCCAAGAGACCCAGTACTTC. Amino acid sequence: CASSQDLGGQETQYF.

The V gene is TRBV9, the J gene TRBJ2-3; D unclear. In germline, CDR1 is SGDLS, CDR2 YYNGEE. The CDR3 is made up of 14 amino acids. The V end was cut by 4 bases, the J end by 6 bases, with 15 bases between. CDR3 residues: CASSTYEGFDTQYF. Written as DNA, the CDR3 is TGTGCCAGCAGCACCTACGAAGGGTTTGATACGCAGTATTTT.

In this sample, this clonotype turned up once. The chain recombines TRBV20-1 with TRBJ2-7; D uncertain. Trimming pared 1 base from V and 3 bases from J, leaving 16 bases between. In germline, CDR1 is DFQATT, CDR2 SNEGSKA (reference sequence). The CDR3 loop spans 15 amino acids. The CDR3, as DNA: TGCAGTGCTAGAGTGATCAGGCCTCACAGCTACGAGCAGTACTTC. It codes for CSARVIRPHSYEQYF.

A single count supports this clonotype. The chain recombines TRBV20-1 with TRBJ1-1; a possible D gene is TRBD1 (6 bases). The germline V gene has CDR1 DFQATT and CDR2 SNEGSKA (reference sequence). The CDR3 consists of 12 residues. Trimming took 5 bases from V and 3 from J, leaving 10 bases between them. The CDR3, as DNA: TGCAGTGCTCCCCGGACAGACACTGAAGCTTTCTTT. It codes for CSAPRTDTEAFF.

This clonotype was seen a single time. V is TRBV28 and J is TRBJ1-2, with D possibly matching TRBD1 (6 bases). This CDR3 region has 17 residues. Trimming cost V 2 bases and J 5 bases, with 21 bases left between them. Germline CDR1 MDHEN, CDR2 SYDVKM. The CDR3: CASSLASSLGGKYGYTF. Here the CDR3 DNA reads TGTGCCAGCAGTTTAGCCTCATCGTTGGGGGGCAAGTATGGCTACACCTTC.

This clonotype appeared a single time. CDR3 residues: CASSLKLGTLEQYF. The DNA of the CDR3 is TGCGCCAGCAGCTTGAAACTCGGGACACTCGAGCAGTACTTC. The V and J genes are TRBV5-1 and TRBJ2-7; D may be TRBD1 (6 bases). CDR1 and CDR2 (germline): SGHRS, YFSETQ. This CDR3 region has 14 residues. Trimming took off 1 base at V and 6 bases at J, with 14 bases between the two ends. Full variable domain (missing parts from reference TRBV5-1 and TRBJ2-7): KAGVTQTPRYLIKTRGQQVTLSCSPISGHRSVSWYQQTPGQGLQFLFEYFSETQRNKGNFPGRFSGRQFSNSRSEMNVSTLELGDSALYLCASSLKLGTLEQYFGPGTRLTVT.

V is TRBV6-4 and J is TRBJ1-2, with D possibly TRBD1 on 6 matching bases. CDR1 is MRHNA, CDR2 SNTAGT, per germline. This CDR3 is built from 18 residues. Deletions cut 7 bases from V and 0 bases from J, with 24 bases between. The CDR3 coding sequence is TGTGCCAGCACTATCTGGGCAGGGGCCTTTTCCCCTAACTATGGCTACACCTTC. Translating gives CASTIWAGAFSPNYGYTF.

V is TRBV9 and J is TRBJ1-2; D might be TRBD1 (5 bases). Trimming left V 2 bases short and J 0 bases short, with 14 bases between. This CDR3 contains 16 residues. Germline V lookup: CDR1 SGDLS, CDR2 YYNGEE. The CDR3 coding sequence is TGTGCCAGCAGCGTGTTCGACAGAACTTCTAACTATGGCTACACCTTC. This translates into CASSVFDRTSNYGYTF.

The chain joins TRBV20-1 to TRBJ1-1; the match to TRBD1 covers 9 bases. The germline V gene encodes CDR1 DFQATT and CDR2 SNEGSKA (reference sequence). This CDR3 has 14 residues. V was clipped by 8 bases and J by 5 bases; unmatched bases: 12. For the CDR3, the DNA is TGCAGTTTCATTACCGGGACAGGGACTACTGAAGCTTTCTTT. Its translation is CSFITGTGTTEAFF.

The rearrangement joins TRBV29-1 to TRBJ2-2, with 7 bases lining up with TRBD1. V lost 4 bases, J lost 8 bases, and 7 bases stayed unmatched. Germline assignment: CDR1 SQVTM and CDR2 ANQGSEA. The length of the CDR3 is 13 residues. The CDR3 DNA sequence: TGCAGCGTTGTTTGGCAGGGGGTAGGGGAGCTGTTTTTT. It specifies CSVVWQGVGELFF.

This chain links TRBV10-3 with TRBJ2-3; 9 nucleotides align to TRBD1. The CDR3 has 13 amino acids. J lost 2 bases, V lost 10 bases, and 4 bases had no gene match. CDR1 is ENHRY, CDR2 SYGVKD, per germline. The CDR3 loop is CATRTGDTDTQYF. DNA for the CDR3: TGTGCCACGCGGACAGGGGACACAGATACGCAGTATTTT.

V usage is TRBV20-1 and J usage is TRBJ1-5; no definite D call. The V and J ends lost 8 bases and 0 bases respectively, with 8 bases between them. This CDR3 contains 12 residues. CDR1 and CDR2 (germline): DFQATT, SNEGSKA (reference sequence). The CDR3, as DNA: TGCAGTTACAGTGATAGCAATCAGCCCCAGCATTTT. Amino acids: CSYSDSNQPQHF.

This chain uses TRBV7-2 with TRBJ2-7, with 13 bases fitting TRBD2. Trimming at V came to 5 bases and at J to 5 bases, leaving 3 bases not matched to a gene. Germline V lookup: CDR1 SGHTA, CDR2 FQGNSA. The CDR3 is 14 amino acids. The CDR3 nucleotides read TGTGCCAGCAGCCCGGGGACTAGCGGGGACGAGCAGTACTTC. Its protein is CASSPGTSGDEQYF. Full variable domain (missing parts from reference TRBV7-2 and TRBJ2-7): GAGVSQSPSNKVTEKGKDVELRCDPISGHTALYWYRQSLGQGLEFLIYFQGNSAPDKSGLPSDRFSAERTGGSVSTLTIQRTQQEDSAVYLCASSPGTSGDEQYFGPGTRLTVT.

The chain couples TRBV27 to TRBJ2-1; D may be TRBD2 (7 bases). V lost 1 base and J 7 bases, leaving 11 bases between the germline ends. The CDR3 spans 14 residues. Germline values: CDR1 MNHEY, CDR2 SMNVEV (reference sequence). CDR3 loop: CASSLYGGRNEQFF. The CDR3 nucleotides are TGTGCCAGCAGTTTATACGGGGGGCGGAATGAGCAGTTCTTC.

The chain combines TRBV5-1 with TRBJ2-7; the match to TRBD2 covers 7 bases. V lost 0 bases to trimming and J lost 10 bases; unmatched junction nucleotides: 7. This CDR3 comprises 13 residues. Germline V gene sequence: CDR1 SGHRS, CDR2 YFSETQ. The chain's CDR3 is CASSLGAGRDQYF. CDR3 in DNA: TGCGCCAGCAGCTTGGGGGCAGGGAGGGACCAGTACTTC.

The V gene is TRBV9, the J gene TRBJ2-5; TRBD1 is a possible D gene (6 bases). Germline CDR1 SGDLS, CDR2 YYNGEE. CDR3 length: 15 amino acids. V was pared by 4 bases and J by 7 bases, with 20 bases between. The CDR3 loop reads CASSPYQTGWGTQYF. The DNA of the CDR3 is TGTGCCAGCAGCCCCTACCAGACAGGATGGGGGACCCAGTACTTC.

This chain connects TRBV15 to TRBJ2-6, with TRBD1 identical over 8 bases. CDR1 is LNHNV, CDR2 YYDKDF, per germline (reference sequence). CDR3 length: 17 residues. Trimming took 1 base from V and 4 from J; bases not matched to a gene: 6. This CDR3 is CATSRGQGMEGANVLTF. The CDR3 nucleotides read TGTGCCACCAGCAGAGGACAGGGGATGGAGGGGGCCAACGTCCTGACTTTC.

The genes are TRBV5-6 and TRBJ1-2; no reliable D call. Germline CDR1 and CDR2: SGHDT and YYEEEE. V was trimmed by 2 bases and J by 4 bases, leaving 6 bases between them. The CDR3 contains 12 residues. CDR3 nucleotide sequence: TGTGCCAGCAGCTTCGACTTCTATGGCTACACCTTC. Translated: CASSFDFYGYTF.